This T cell receptor beta chain was recorded in a study of blood T cells in healthy people across ages. Combining a sample-barcoded 5' primer with a J-beta primer mix, a second PCR ran for roughly 7 to 12 cycles. In TCRdb, the 5' RACE reads were re-called with MiXCR into one record per CDR3 protein. The repertoire holds approximately 360,000 distinct CDR3 sequences, with roughly half as singletons. J gave up 0 bases and V 3 bases, and 5 bases lay outside the gene matches. The CDR3 is made up of 16 amino acids. Germline loops: CDR1 SQVTM, CDR2 ANQGSEA. This TCR was sampled from a man aged 55 to 69 in good health. The genes are TRBV29-1 and TRBJ2-1, with TRBD2 identical over 10 bases. Sequences were obtained from blood. The CDR3 sequence is CSVDTGTSDSYNEQFF. For the CDR3, the DNA is TGCAGCGTTGACACCGGGACTAGCGACTCCTACAATGAGCAGTTCTTC.